The clone carrying this T cell receptor (beta chain) was recorded once. The sample has other DNA sequences that encode this CDR3 too. Profiled with immunoSEQ multiplex PCR; TCRdb holds only in-frame clones, not every one. Among under 200,000 clones, around 90% were seen once, and the ten largest hold approximately 0.5%. The data are from a study of blood T cell repertoires in COVID-19. Material: peripheral blood. This clonotype originated in a man between 45 and 60 years old with acute or convalescent COVID-19.

The CDR3 DNA reads TGTGCCAGCAGAAGGACAGCAAACACTGAAGCTTTCTTT. This sequence encodes CASRRTANTEAFF. The V call is TRBV6-5, the J call TRBJ1-1; TRBD1 might be the D (6 bases). V lost 6 bases to trimming and J lost 2 bases, with 10 bases between them. The CDR3 sequence is 13 residues long. CDR1 is MNHEY and CDR2 is SVGAGI in the germline V gene.